A selection of T cell receptor beta chains follows, all from one sample in a study of OX40 agonist ivuxolimab in advanced cancers. Data came from immunoSEQ multiplex PCR; TCRdb stores just in-frame clones and leaves some out. The sample contains under 100,000 clones, over 75% of which appear only once. The source material was CD4+ or CD8+ T cells sorted from blood, sampled in a trial of the OX40 agonist ivuxolimab. All receptors derive from an adult with an advanced solid tumor such as melanoma, head and neck, liver or kidney cancer. Both conserved end residues are part of each CDR3. The order of the fields is clone size, V gene, J gene, D gene, CDR3 DNA, CDR3 protein. D genes are given only for firm matches. Expanded clones get a size class; other rows say once, few or many, or leave the size out.

>.|TRBV7-6|TRBJ2-3|TRBD2
TGTGCCAGCAGCTTATGGGCTAGCGGGGGAACAGATACGCAGTATTTT
CASSLWASGGTDTQYF
>.|TRBV19|TRBJ1-3|.
TGTGCCAGTAGTATACCCCCCTCGGCTCCTGGAAACACCATATATTTT
CASSIPPSAPGNTIYF
>once|TRBV6-1|TRBJ1-5|.
TGTGCCAGCAGTGACCAGTCAAAGAGCAATCAGCCCCAGCATTTT
CASSDQSKSNQPQHF
>.|TRBV6-6|TRBJ2-5|.
TGTGCCAGCACATCAGGGAAGGGGGAGACCCAGTACTTC
CASTSGKGETQYF
>.|TRBV19|TRBJ2-4|TRBD1
TGTGCCAGTGGAAAGGGGGCTTCTGGAAACATTCAGTACTTC
CASGKGASGNIQYF
>.|TRBV5-4|TRBJ2-1|.
TGTGCCAGCAGCTTTAGCCTAGCACCCTACAATGAGCAGTTCTTC
CASSFSLAPYNEQFF
>once|TRBV7-2|TRBJ2-5|TRBD1
TGTGCCAGCAGCTCCAGGACAGGGCAAGAGACCCAGTACTTC
CASSSRTGQETQYF
>.|TRBV27|TRBJ2-7|TRBD2
TGTGCCAGCAGTTCTCTTTCGGGGGGGCCCCGATACGAGCAGTACTTC
CASSSLSGGPRYEQYF
>.|TRBV5-8|TRBJ1-2|TRBD1
TGTGCCAGCAGCGGACAGGGGCTATTCTATGGCTACACCTTC
CASSGQGLFYGYTF
>.|TRBV5-1|TRBJ2-7|.
TGCGCCAGCAGCTTGGACGGCGGTTTTGTGAGCGAGCAGTACTTC
CASSLDGGFVSEQYF
>.|TRBV5-1|TRBJ2-2|.
TGCGCCAGCAGCTTGGGCAGACAGAACACCGGGGAGCTGTTTTTT
CASSLGRQNTGELFF
>.|TRBV10-2|TRBJ2-4|TRBD2
TGCGCCAGCAGCGGGACTAGTTACCCCCAGTACTTC
CASSGTSYPQYF
>.|TRBV7-2|TRBJ2-2|TRBD2
TGTGCCAGCAGGTCACTAGCGGGAGTACGCACCGGGGAGCTGTTTTTT
CASRSLAGVRTGELFF
>.|TRBV6-6|TRBJ1-1|TRBD1
TGTGCCAGCGATCAACAGGGGCGCAACGAAGCTTTCTTT
CASDQQGRNEAFF
>.|TRBV10-2|TRBJ2-5|TRBD2
TGCGCCAGCAGTGGACTAGCGGGACTAGAAGAGACCCAGTACTTC
CASSGLAGLEETQYF
>.|TRBV6-6|TRBJ2-7|TRBD2
TGTGCCAGCAGTGGGGGGGGAGCGTCCGCCTACGAGCAGTACTTC
CASSGGGASAYEQYF
>.|TRBV4-2|TRBJ2-2|TRBD2
TGTGCCAGCAGCCCCCAGTCAGGAGCGGGGGGAACCGGGGAGCTGTTTTTT
CASSPQSGAGGTGELFF
>.|TRBV18|TRBJ1-1|.
TGTGCCAGCTCACCACCCCAATGGAACACTGAAGCTTTCTTT
CASSPPQWNTEAFF
>.|TRBV19|TRBJ2-7|.
TGTGCCAGTAGTACCGCGTGGGGGGCCTACGAGCAGTACTTC
CASSTAWGAYEQYF
>.|TRBV5-4|TRBJ1-1|.
TGTGCCAGCAGCTTGTGGGGGATGAACACTGAAGCTTTCTTT
CASSLWGMNTEAFF
>once|TRBV7-8|TRBJ2-7|.
TGTGCCAGCAGCCAAGGGACACTATCCTACGAGCAGTACTTC
CASSQGTLSYEQYF
>.|TRBV4-1|TRBJ2-6|.
TGCGCCAGCAGCCAAGAATTACCCGGCCGCTCTGGGGCCAACGTCCTGACTTTC
CASSQELPGRSGANVLTF
>.|TRBV4-2|TRBJ1-4|.
TGTGCCAGCAGCCAAGAGGTTTACAGCCTAAATGAAAAACTGTTTTTT
CASSQEVYSLNEKLFF
>.|TRBV28|TRBJ2-6|.
TGTGCCAGCAGCCGCGGACTGGACGGGGCCAACGTCCTGACTTTC
CASSRGLDGANVLTF
>.|TRBV10-3|TRBJ1-3|.
TGTGCCAGCGGCCCGTCGGAGGGAAACACCATATATTTT
CASGPSEGNTIYF
>.|TRBV12-5|TRBJ1-2|.
TGTGCTAGTGGTTTGCCCACACGCTGGCATGGCTACACCTTC
CASGLPTRWHGYTF
>.|TRBV19|TRBJ1-2|.
TGTGCCAGTAGTATCGGTGGAGGTCCTCGTGGCTACACCTTC
CASSIGGGPRGYTF
>.|TRBV7-2|TRBJ1-2|TRBD1
TGTGCCAGCAGCCAAGGACAGGGGGCGCGGTATGGCTACACCTTC
CASSQGQGARYGYTF
>.|TRBV10-1|TRBJ1-1|.
TGCGCCAGCAGTGGTACCAGGAACACTGAAGCTTTCTTT
CASSGTRNTEAFF
>.|TRBV28|TRBJ2-4|.
TGTGCCAGCAGCGCACGCACGGGAGCCAAAAACATTCAGTACTTC
CASSARTGAKNIQYF
>.|TRBV9|TRBJ2-1|TRBD2
TGTGCCAGCAGCGTAGCGGGGGGGGACAATGAGCAGTTCTTC
CASSVAGGDNEQFF
>.|TRBV19|TRBJ1-1|.
TGTGCCAGCGGAGACACGTTGAACACTGAAGCTTTCTTT
CASGDTLNTEAFF
>.|TRBV6-1|TRBJ2-7|.
TGTGCCAGCAGTAACCCCCGCGAGCAGTACTTC
CASSNPREQYF
>.|TRBV2|TRBJ2-6|TRBD1
TGTGCCAGCCGGACAGGGGGCAACGTCCTGACTTTC
CASRTGGNVLTF
>.|TRBV6-1|TRBJ2-7|TRBD1
TGTGCCAGCAGTGAACGGAGTTTTGAAGACAGGGTGGCCTTCCTCACCTACGAGCAGTACTTC
CASSERSFEDRVAFLTYEQYF
>.|TRBV15|TRBJ1-1|.
TGTGCCACCAGCAGGCAGAGGGGCACTGAAGCTTTCTTT
CATSRQRGTEAFF
>.|TRBV9|TRBJ2-3|.
TGTGCCAGCAGTGTGGGATCTTTTACAGATACGCAGTATTTT
CASSVGSFTDTQYF
>.|TRBV9|TRBJ1-5|TRBD1
TGTGCCAGCAGCCCGGGACAGGGTTTCAATCAGCCCCAGCATTTT
CASSPGQGFNQPQHF
>few|TRBV15|TRBJ1-5|.
TGTGCCACCAGCAGAGGCGGGGAATTAAATCAGCCCCAGCATTTT
CATSRGGELNQPQHF
>.|TRBV7-2|TRBJ2-1|TRBD2
TGTGCCAGCAGCCTCACCGGGGGGGCCGACTACAATGAGCAGTTCTTC
CASSLTGGADYNEQFF
>.|TRBV7-2|TRBJ1-4|.
TGTGCCAGCAGCTTCCGGGGGCCGATGGGTAATGAAAAACTGTTTTTT
CASSFRGPMGNEKLFF
>once|TRBV14|TRBJ2-7|.
TGTGCCAGCAGCCCCGGGATTAGCACCTACGAGCAGTACTTC
CASSPGISTYEQYF
>.|TRBV18|TRBJ2-7|TRBD2
TGTGCCAGCTCACGGGGGGGGACTAGCGGGATCCAGAGCTCCTACGAGCAGTACTTC
CASSRGGTSGIQSSYEQYF
>.|TRBV7-8|TRBJ2-7|.
TGTGCCAGCAGCTTAACCGACAGTTACGAGCAGTACTTC
CASSLTDSYEQYF
>.|TRBV5-4|TRBJ2-1|TRBD2
TGTGCCAGCAGCTTAGGGACTAGCGGCTACAATGAGCAGTTCTTC
CASSLGTSGYNEQFF
>.|TRBV19|TRBJ2-3|.
TGTGCCAGTAGTATAGGCCAGACAGGGGAGGGGGATACGCAGTATTTT
CASSIGQTGEGDTQYF
>.|TRBV11-2|TRBJ2-5|.
TGTGCCAGCAGCCTTGCGGAGACCCAGTACTTC
CASSLAETQYF
>.|TRBV6-6|TRBJ2-7|TRBD2
TGTGCCAGCAGTTATCGGCTAGCGGGACCCGACGAGCAGTACTTC
CASSYRLAGPDEQYF
>.|TRBV5-4|TRBJ2-5|.
TGTGCCAGCAGCTTGGTGGGGGAGACCCAGTACTTC
CASSLVGETQYF
>once|TRBV9|TRBJ2-1|.
TGTGCCAGCAGCGGGCGGAGGGACAGACGATACAATGAGCAGTTCTTC
CASSGRRDRRYNEQFF
>once|TRBV29-1|TRBJ2-2|.
TGCAGCGCCTACAGGGAGCGGCCCGGGGAGCTGTTTTTT
CSAYRERPGELFF
>.|TRBV6-5|TRBJ2-1|.
TGTGCCAGCAGTTACTCGAAGGGGCCTCAGAGGGATGAGCAGTTCTTC
CASSYSKGPQRDEQFF
>few|TRBV5-1|TRBJ2-5|TRBD2
TGCGCCAGCAGCTTGGGACTAGCGAGGCAAGAGACCCAGTACTTC
CASSLGLARQETQYF